These T cell receptor beta chains were read from a single sample in a study of T cell responses to AZD1222 COVID-19 vaccine. Some clones are missing from TCRdb's copy, which holds only in-frame ones; the method was immunoSEQ multiplex PCR. The sample lists 110,000 or so clones; around 88% were seen once. Specimen: peripheral blood, collected 28 days after the second AZD1222 dose. These receptor sequences come from an adult who received the AZD1222 COVID-19 vaccine. Both conserved end residues are part of each CDR3. D genes are given only for firm matches. Some rows mark clone size as missing; the rest say once, few, many or name a class of expanded clone.

V gene	D gene	clone size	J gene	CDR3 DNA	CDR3 protein
TRBV2	.	.	TRBJ1-5	TGTGCCAGCCGGGGTTGGGACACAGGCAATCAGCCCCAGCATTTT	CASRGWDTGNQPQHF
TRBV7-2	.	.	TRBJ2-7	TGTGCCAGCAGCTCCCCCGGGCTCTCCTACGAGCAGTACTTC	CASSSPGLSYEQYF
TRBV4-3	.	.	TRBJ1-1	TGCGCCAGCAGCCCTCCCGGCGCGGCTAGAACTGAAGCTTTCTTT	CASSPPGAARTEAFF
TRBV5-5	.	.	TRBJ1-6	TGTGCCAGCAGCTTGGGTTGGGGGCTAAGCTCCTATAATTCACCCCTCCACTTT	CASSLGWGLSSYNSPLHF
TRBV29-1	TRBD2	.	TRBJ2-1	TGCAGCGTGGCAAATCAGCGGGACTACAATGAGCAGTTCTTC	CSVANQRDYNEQFF
TRBV5-5	TRBD1	.	TRBJ1-5	TGTGCCAGCCGACAGGGACAGGGAATAAATCAGCCCCAGCATTTT	CASRQGQGINQPQHF
TRBV12-5	.	.	TRBJ2-1	TGTGCTAGTGGTCCTTCGGGAAGGGGTGAGCAGTTCTTC	CASGPSGRGEQFF
TRBV7-2	.	.	TRBJ2-1	TGTGCCAGCAGCTTACAGGGCGTAACTTCCTACAATGAGCAGTTCTTC	CASSLQGVTSYNEQFF
TRBV13	.	.	TRBJ1-2	TGTGCCAGCAGGCGTGACTATGGCTACACCTTC	CASRRDYGYTF
TRBV4-3	TRBD1	.	TRBJ1-4	TGCGCCAGCAGCCAATGGACAGGGCCTTTTGAAAAACTGTTTTTT	CASSQWTGPFEKLFF
TRBV7-9	.	.	TRBJ1-1	TGTGCCAGCAGCTCAAGGAGAACGGGGGGCAGGGCTGAAGCTTTCTTT	CASSSRRTGGRAEAFF
TRBV9	TRBD1	.	TRBJ1-2	TGTGCCAGCAGCGTATCGTCCCGGGACAGCTATGGCTACACCTTC	CASSVSSRDSYGYTF
TRBV4-3	.	.	TRBJ1-1	TGCGCCAGCAGCCAAGACATTAGGACAGCTTTAAACACTGAAGCTTTCTTT	CASSQDIRTALNTEAFF
TRBV3-1/TRBV3-2	.	few	TRBJ1-6	TGTGCCAGCAGCCAATCGTGGTCACCCCTCCACTTT	CASSQSWSPLHF
TRBV18	.	.	TRBJ2-2	TGTGCCAGCTCACTACTGGGTATGGGGTTCGGCAACACCGGGGAGCTGTTTTTT	CASSLLGMGFGNTGELFF
TRBV6-5	.	.	TRBJ2-7	TGTGCCAGCACAACTTCCCTGGGGCCCTACGAGCAGTACTTC	CASTTSLGPYEQYF
TRBV18	.	.	TRBJ2-5	TGTGCCAGCTCAGTTTCAGGTTTGCAAGAGACCCAGTACTTC	CASSVSGLQETQYF
TRBV10-3	.	.	TRBJ2-2	TGTGCCATCCTACCCACTGAATTGTGGCGAAGGGAGCTGTTTTTT	CAILPTELWRRELFF
TRBV6-5	.	.	TRBJ1-3	TGTGCCAGCAGTTACTCACGGAGCTCTGGAAACACCATATATTTT	CASSYSRSSGNTIYF
TRBV4-3	.	.	TRBJ1-1	TGCGCCAGCAGCCTATTATCCGGGGGAACTGAAGCTTTCTTT	CASSLLSGGTEAFF
TRBV3-1/TRBV3-2	.	.	TRBJ1-3	TGTGCCAGCAGCCAAGGTGGAGACACCATATATTTT	CASSQGGDTIYF
TRBV2	.	.	TRBJ2-3	TGTGCCAGCAGATTTAACGGGATGGGCACAGATACGCAGTATTTT	CASRFNGMGTDTQYF
TRBV10-2	.	.	TRBJ1-4	TGCGCCAGTCAATTCGGTGAAAAACTGTTTTTT	CASQFGEKLFF
TRBV27	TRBD1	.	TRBJ1-1	TGTGCCAGCAGTTTACTATCTGGACAGGGCGCTGAAGCTTTCTTT	CASSLLSGQGAEAFF
TRBV5-5	.	.	TRBJ1-2	TGTGCCAGCAGCTTGCTTGGGACGGATTATGGCTACACCTTC	CASSLLGTDYGYTF